Presented here are 19 T cell receptor beta chains from one specimen sequenced in a study of cytomegalovirus exposure and HLA in healthy donors. PCR involved 60 Vbeta and 13 Jbeta primers. Clones were sequenced by immunoSEQ multiplex PCR, and TCRdb holds only the in-frame ones, with some missing. The repertoire includes 95,000 to 150,000 clones, about two thirds of them detected once, and approximately 4.3% sits in the top ten. The sequencing input was PBMCs. These receptors came from a man aged 55 to 70 in good health and CMV-seropositive.

The chain couples TRBV7-2 to TRBJ1-6, with D unresolved. Trimming removed 5 bases at V and 4 bases at J, with 3 bases between. This CDR3 has 12 amino acids. Germline CDR1 and CDR2: SGHTA and FQGNSA. The CDR3 coding sequence is TGTGCCAGCAGCCCTTATAATTCACCCCTCCACTTT. It specifies CASSPYNSPLHF.

The chain links TRBV5-1 to TRBJ2-5; the match to TRBD1 covers 7 bases. CDR1 is SGHRS, CDR2 YFSETQ, per germline. The J segment lost 5 bases and the V segment lost 2 bases, leaving 3 bases of the junction unmatched. CDR3 length: 13 residues. The CDR3 reads CASSLFRGETQYF. For the CDR3, the DNA is TGCGCCAGCAGCTTATTCAGGGGGGAGACCCAGTACTTC.

By share of the sample, this clone is medium-sized. V usage is TRBV27 and J usage is TRBJ1-1, with D possibly matching TRBD1 (5 bases). This CDR3 contains 15 residues. Germline loops: CDR1 MNHEY, CDR2 SMNVEV (reference sequence). V was pared by 1 base and J by 4 bases, with 13 bases between. The CDR3 DNA reads as TGTGCCAGCAGTTTATACGGGGGAATGGGCACTGAAGCTTTCTTT. It yields the protein CASSLYGGMGTEAFF.

In its sample, this clone was seen once. CDR3 DNA sequence: TGTGCCAGCAGTCAGGGGACCGAAAAACTGTTTTTT. The encoded protein is CASSQGTEKLFF. This chain joins TRBV2 and TRBJ1-4, with D possibly TRBD1 on 6 matching bases. The V end was cut by 5 bases, the J end by 8 bases, with 9 bases between. The CDR3 covers 12 residues. CDR1 SNHLY and CDR2 FYNNEI come from the germline V gene. The entire variable domain, with the rest obtained from reference TRBV2 and TRBJ1-4, is as follows: EPEVTQTPSHQVTQMGQEVILRCVPISNHLYFYWYRQILGQKVEFLVSFYNNEISEKSEIFDDQFSVERPDGSNFTLKIRSTKLEDSAMYFCASSQGTEKLFFGSGTQLSVL.

J is TRBJ1-2 and V is TRBV5-4; D possibly corresponds to TRBD1 (6 bases). Trimming cost V 4 bases and J 5 bases, with 12 bases left between them. This CDR3 comprises 13 residues. Germline V gives CDR1 SGHNT, CDR2 YYREEE (reference sequence). CDR3 DNA sequence: TGTGCCAGCAGCCCGGGGGGGGCGTATGGCTACACCTTC. Amino acids: CASSPGGAYGYTF.

This chain links TRBV29-1 with TRBJ2-2; 8 bases are a match to TRBD1. Germline loops: CDR1 SQVTM, CDR2 ANQGSEA. The CDR3 consists of 13 residues. The V and J ends lost 7 bases and 4 bases, in that order; junction bases with no gene match: 5. The CDR3 DNA reads as TGCAGCGCCGGACAGGGATCCACCGGGGAGCTGTTTTTT. It is translated as CSAGQGSTGELFF.

J is TRBJ1-5 and V is TRBV28; no clear D. The V end was cut by 5 bases, the J end by 0 bases, with 11 bases between. CDR1 and CDR2 (germline): MDHEN, SYDVKM. The length of the CDR3 is 15 residues. The chain's CDR3 is CASSIESYSNQPQHF. The CDR3 DNA follows: TGTGCCAGCAGTATCGAGAGTTATAGCAATCAGCCCCAGCATTTT.

This rearrangement joins TRBV7-8 to TRBJ1-2; 8 positions agree with TRBD1. Germline V gene sequence: CDR1 SGHVS, CDR2 FQNEAQ. The CDR3 consists of 13 residues. The V and J ends lost 5 bases and 5 bases, in that order; junction bases with no gene match: 4. For the CDR3, the DNA is TGTGCCAGCAGCCCGGGACAGGCATATGGCTACACCTTC. Protein sequence: CASSPGQAYGYTF. Filled out from reference TRBV7-8 and TRBJ1-2, the complete variable domain reads GAGVSQSPRYKVAKRGQDVALRCDPISGHVSLFWYQQALGQGPEFLTYFQNEAQLDKSGLPSDRFFAERPEGSVSTLKIQRTQQEDSAVYLCASSPGQAYGYTFGSGTRLTVV.

The chain combines TRBV7-9 with TRBJ2-5; TRBD1 matches at 7 bases. Germline CDR1 SEHNR, CDR2 FQNEAQ (reference sequence). V lost 7 bases to trimming and J lost 2 bases; unmatched junction nucleotides: 4. The CDR3 has 13 residues. The CDR3 reads CASNTGAQETQYF. CDR3 DNA sequence: TGTGCCAGCAATACAGGGGCACAAGAGACCCAGTACTTC.

V and J are TRBV6-5 and TRBJ2-7, with TRBD1 matching 9 bases. Losses at the gene ends were 0 bases for V and 3 bases for J; bases not matched to a gene: 3. This CDR3 spans 15 amino acids. The germline gives CDR1 MNHEY, CDR2 SVGAGI. The CDR3 nucleotides are TGTGCCAGCAGTTACTCTGGACAGGGGATCTACGAGCAGTACTTC. The encoded protein is CASSYSGQGIYEQYF.

This clone was picked up a small number of times. The rearrangement links TRBV4-1 to TRBJ2-3; 9 bases match TRBD1. The V segment lost 2 bases and the J segment 2 bases; nucleotides outside the gene matches: 11. The V gene's germline CDR1 is MGHRA and CDR2 YSYEKL. The CDR3 loop spans 18 amino acids. The CDR3 DNA is TGCGCCAGCAGCCAACCGCGTGTGGGGGACAGGGACACAGATACGCAGTATTTT. Translating it yields CASSQPRVGDRDTDTQYF.

The chain links TRBV4-2 to TRBJ2-7, with 8 bases matching TRBD2. CDR1 is LGHNA and CDR2 is YNFKEQ in the germline V gene. Unmatched junction bases numbered 5, after V lost 4 bases and J lost 3 bases. The CDR3 loop spans 14 amino acids. The CDR3 loop reads CASSLGGASYEQYF. CDR3 bases: TGTGCCAGCAGCCTCGGGGGGGCAAGCTACGAGCAGTACTTC.

The chain joins TRBV7-3 to TRBJ2-7; 10 nucleotides match TRBD2. After removal of 3 bases from V and 2 bases from J, the junction contained 4 bases not matched to a gene. Germline loops: CDR1 SGHTA, CDR2 FQGTGA. This CDR3 spans 15 amino acids. CDR3: CASSLGAGGPYEQYF. CDR3 DNA: TGTGCCAGCAGCTTGGGAGCGGGGGGGCCCTACGAGCAGTACTTC.

The chain couples TRBV5-4 to TRBJ1-2, with 7 bases aligning to TRBD1. CDR1 is SGHNT and CDR2 is YYREEE in the germline V gene (reference sequence). V lost 0 bases and J lost 5; bases outside the gene matches: 4. The CDR3 contains 14 residues. CDR3 DNA: TGTGCCAGCAGCTTGGGGGGGACAGCTTATGGCTACACCTTC. Protein sequence: CASSLGGTAYGYTF.

The gene calls are TRBV7-9 and TRBJ2-1, with D possibly TRBD1 on 6 matching bases. Germline values: CDR1 SEHNR, CDR2 FQNEAQ (reference sequence). The CDR3 is 14 amino acids. The V gene lost 5 bases and the J gene lost 4 bases, with 12 bases spanning the gap. CDR3: CASSVGTSYNEQFF. DNA of the CDR3: TGTGCCAGCAGCGTAGGGACAAGTTACAATGAGCAGTTCTTC.

This clone was detected a few times. V gene TRBV5-1 combines with J gene TRBJ2-1, with D tentatively TRBD2 (5 bases). V was clipped by 1 base and J by 4 bases, with 12 bases between them. Germline CDR1 reads SGHRS; CDR2 reads YFSETQ. This CDR3 is built from 15 residues. As DNA, the CDR3 is TGCGCCAGCAGCTTGATATCCGGGGATTACAATGAGCAGTTCTTC. Translation gives CASSLISGDYNEQFF.

The V gene is TRBV30, the J gene TRBJ1-1; maybe TRBD1 (6 bases). Germline values: CDR1 GTSNPN, CDR2 SVGIG (reference sequence). V lost 2 bases to trimming and J lost 3 bases, with 13 bases between them. CDR3 length: 14 amino acids. The CDR3 protein is CAWSPPGQYTEAFF. In DNA form, the CDR3 reads TGTGCCTGGAGTCCGCCGGGACAATACACTGAAGCTTTCTTT.

The chain has TRBV30 and TRBJ1-1; no clear D. The CDR3 runs to 11 residues. Trimming left V 5 bases short and J 2 bases short, with 6 bases between. CDR1 is GTSNPN, CDR2 SVGIG, per germline (reference sequence). In nucleotides, the CDR3 is TGTGCCTGGGCTAAAAACACTGAAGCTTTCTTT. It yields the protein CAWAKNTEAFF.

This clone was detected a few times. The V call is TRBV30, the J call TRBJ1-3, with TRBD1 as a possible D gene (6 bases). The ends were cut back, 1 base at V and 2 bases at J, with 15 bases in the middle. CDR3 length: 16 amino acids. The V gene's germline CDR1 is GTSNPN and CDR2 SVGIG (reference sequence). CDR3 nucleotides: TGTGCCTGGAGTGCTGGGGGCCCCAACACTGGAAACACCATATATTTT. Its translation is CAWSAGGPNTGNTIYF.